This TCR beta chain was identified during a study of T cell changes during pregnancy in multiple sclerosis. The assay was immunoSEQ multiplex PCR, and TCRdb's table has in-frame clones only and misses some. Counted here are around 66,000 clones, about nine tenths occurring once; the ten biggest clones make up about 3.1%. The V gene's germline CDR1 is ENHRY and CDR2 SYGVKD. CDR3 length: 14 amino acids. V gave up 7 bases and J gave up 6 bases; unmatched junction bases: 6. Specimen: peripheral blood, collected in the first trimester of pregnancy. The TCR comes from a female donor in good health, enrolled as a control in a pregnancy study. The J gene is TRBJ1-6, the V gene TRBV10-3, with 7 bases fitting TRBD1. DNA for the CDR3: TGTGCCATCAACCCGACAGGGAGTAATTCACCCCTCCACTTT. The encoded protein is CAINPTGSNSPLHF.